This TCR beta chain was identified during a study of STAT5B mutations in CD4+ large granular lymphocyte leukemia. The germline gives CDR1 SNHLY, CDR2 FYNNEI. V dropped 6 bases and J dropped 0 bases, with 12 bases sitting between them. The CDR3 totals 16 residues. The survey-level immunoSEQ assay was used. Here immunoSEQ multiplex PCR was the method, and the copy in TCRdb shows in-frame clones only, minus some. The sample carries some 29,000 clones, over 70% recorded once. Controls came from buffy coats of healthy blood donors. Overall study findings and caveats: CD4-sorted patient repertoires seemed more clonal than healthy CD4+ repertoires.

Regarding this clone: The antigen remains unidentified.

The specimen was CD4+ T cells from blood buffy coats. This sequence joins TRBV2 and TRBJ1-6; possible D gene TRBD1, 6 bases. The sequence came from a human donor in good health. This CDR3 reads CASRIDRSSYNSPLHF. Written as DNA, the CDR3 is TGTGCCAGCAGAATTGACAGGAGCTCCTATAATTCACCCCTCCACTTT.